This TCR beta chain emerged from a study of OX40 agonist ivuxolimab in advanced cancers. Study conclusions and caveats: Patients with a partial response at 0.1-3.0 mg/kg had among the lowest clonal expansion.

The method was immunoSEQ multiplex PCR; TCRdb's version includes in-frame clones alone and lacks a portion of them. The table includes 40,000 or so clones, around nine tenths detected once. V was pared by 5 bases and J by 3 bases, with 5 bases between. Germline V gene sequence: CDR1 SGHDN, CDR2 FVKESK. This CDR3 comprises 12 residues. The study sampled blood at baseline, cycle 4 day 1, and cycle 7 day 1. As concerns this clone: Its antigen is not known.

This sequence joins TRBV14 and TRBJ1-5; D is ambiguous. The sample consisted of CD4+ or CD8+ T cells sorted from blood, taken in a trial of the OX40 agonist ivuxolimab. The source is an adult with an advanced solid tumor such as melanoma, head and neck, liver or kidney cancer. This CDR3 reads CASSLYNQPQHF. CDR3 DNA: TGTGCCAGCAGCTTGTACAATCAGCCCCAGCATTTT.